This T cell receptor (beta chain) originates from a study of radiation and T cells in renal cell carcinoma. Study-wide background: Nephrectomy followed 15 Gy stereotactic body radiation by 4 weeks. The study's findings and limits: From baseline, blood top tumor clonotypes peaked at 2 weeks post-radiation. Pretreatment tumor biopsies were lacking, so baseline clonotypes are unknown.

This CDR3 has 14 residues. The germline gives CDR1 SEHNR, CDR2 FQNEAQ (reference sequence). Trimming shortened V by 2 bases and J by 0 bases, and 7 bases separated the two germline ends. This clone was found a few times. Its antigen is not identified. Some clones are missing from TCRdb's copy, which holds only in-frame ones; the method was immunoSEQ multiplex PCR. This table has around 26,000 clones, roughly 80% appearing once. As for time point: blood 2 weeks post-SBRT. Sample treatment: 15 Gy SBRT to primary tumor, nephrectomy 4 weeks later. The patient's renal cell carcinoma had clear cell pathology.

This sequence joins TRBV7-9 and TRBJ1-1; no reliable D call. Sequenced here: blood, sampled from a patient whose treatment included radiotherapy and nephrectomy. This receptor was taken from a man aged 60-69 years with renal cell carcinoma. CDR3 sequence: CASSLQTVNTEAFF. The CDR3 DNA reads TGTGCCAGCAGCTTACAGACGGTGAACACTGAAGCTTTCTTT.